This is a list of T cell receptor beta chains from one sample in a study of cytomegalovirus exposure and HLA in healthy donors. Using immunoSEQ multiplex PCR, the repertoire was profiled, and TCRdb retains in-frame clones only, with some absent. The data contain about 94,000 clones, about 80% of them singletons. Sequenced material: PBMCs. The receptors derive from a male donor in good health and CMV-seronegative. Each CDR3 is given with its conserved first and last residue. The D gene is left open where the match is weak. Some rows have no size entry. The others give once, few or many, or a class for an expanded clone.

size	J	D	V	CDR3	DNA
-	TRBJ1-1	-	TRBV15	CATSTTENTEAFF	TGTGCCACCAGCACGACAGAGAACACTGAAGCTTTCTTT
-	TRBJ1-1	-	TRBV2	CASSEVPDSKGEAFF	TGTGCCAGCAGTGAAGTCCCGGACAGTAAGGGTGAAGCTTTCTTT
-	TRBJ1-1	-	TRBV10-3	CAISEREQGNTEAFF	TGTGCCATCAGTGAGCGGGAACAGGGGAACACTGAAGCTTTCTTT
few	TRBJ1-5	TRBD1	TRBV7-8	CASRDGQGGQPQHF	TGTGCCAGCAGGGACGGACAGGGTGGTCAGCCCCAGCATTTT
few	TRBJ2-7	TRBD1	TRBV19	CASSRQGLTYEQYF	TGTGCCAGTAGCCGACAGGGCCTTACCTACGAGCAGTACTTC
-	TRBJ2-1	-	TRBV5-4	CASSFVGSSYNEQFF	TGTGCCAGCAGCTTTGTAGGGAGCTCCTACAATGAGCAGTTCTTC
-	TRBJ1-2	TRBD1	TRBV6-5	CASRQGANANYGYTF	TGTGCCAGCAGGCAGGGGGCTAATGCTAACTATGGCTACACCTTC
-	TRBJ1-5	TRBD1	TRBV6-1	CASSEGQGRYQPQHF	TGTGCCAGCAGTGAAGGACAGGGACGCTATCAGCCCCAGCATTTT
-	TRBJ2-3	TRBD2	TRBV7-2	CASSLRLAGRTDTQYF	TGTGCCAGCAGCTTGAGACTAGCGGGGAGAACAGATACGCAGTATTTT
-	TRBJ2-2	TRBD1	TRBV10-1	CASSDRRGQGTGELFF	TGCGCCAGCAGTGATAGAAGGGGGCAAGGCACCGGGGAGCTGTTTTTT
-	TRBJ1-2	-	TRBV14	CASSQTRSYGYTF	TGTGCCAGCAGCCAGACACGTTCCTATGGCTACACCTTC
-	TRBJ2-7	-	TRBV7-9	CASRSGVTATYEQYF	TGTGCCAGCAGGTCAGGGGTGACAGCGACCTACGAGCAGTACTTC
-	TRBJ1-1	-	TRBV5-1	CASSLDTASMNTEAFF	TGCGCCAGCAGCTTGGATACAGCCTCTATGAACACTGAAGCTTTCTTT
-	TRBJ1-6	-	TRBV11-3	CASSLAARENSPLHF	TGTGCCAGCAGCTTAGCGGCACGGGAAAATTCACCCCTCCACTTT
-	TRBJ2-1	TRBD2	TRBV9	CASSVAAGGQGYNEQFF	TGTGCCAGCAGCGTAGCTGCGGGAGGGCAAGGGTACAATGAGCAGTTCTTC
few	TRBJ2-7	TRBD2	TRBV28	CASRPSVSLAGAVYEQYF	TGTGCCAGCAGACCCTCGGTGTCTCTAGCGGGAGCGGTCTACGAGCAGTACTTC
-	TRBJ1-5	-	TRBV28	CASVGGAYNQPQHF	TGTGCCAGTGTCGGGGGGGCGTATAATCAGCCCCAGCATTTT
-	TRBJ2-1	TRBD2	TRBV6-5	CASSYTGGGYNEQFF	TGTGCCAGCAGTTACACGGGAGGAGGGTACAATGAGCAGTTCTTC
-	TRBJ1-2	TRBD1	TRBV7-2	CASSPGQGLDGYTF	TGTGCCAGCAGCCCGGGACAGGGCCTTGATGGCTACACCTTC
-	TRBJ1-5	TRBD1	TRBV27	CASSSRSQGDGTQHF	TGTGCCAGCAGTTCTAGGTCCCAGGGGGATGGGACCCAGCATTTT
-	TRBJ2-2	-	TRBV4-1	CASSQDRGYTGELFF	TGCGCCAGCAGCCAAGATCGGGGGTACACCGGGGAGCTGTTTTTT
-	TRBJ2-7	-	TRBV11-2	CASSLDHSNYEQYF	TGTGCCAGCAGCTTAGATCATAGCAACTACGAGCAGTACTTC
-	TRBJ2-7	TRBD1	TRBV27	CASGTGGSYEQYF	TGTGCCTCCGGGACAGGGGGCTCCTACGAGCAGTACTTC
few	TRBJ2-7	-	TRBV5-1	CASSPSTGSGEQYF	TGCGCCAGCAGCCCGAGTACAGGGTCTGGCGAGCAGTACTTC
-	TRBJ2-1	TRBD1	TRBV27	CASSLHGTGTYNEQFF	TGTGCCAGCAGTTTGCACGGGACAGGGACCTACAATGAGCAGTTCTTC
-	TRBJ2-7	TRBD1	TRBV5-1	CASSLRQGALSYEQYF	TGCGCCAGCAGCCTTAGACAGGGGGCCCTCTCCTACGAGCAGTACTTC
-	TRBJ2-2	TRBD2	TRBV28	CASGGGGTGELFF	TGTGCCAGCGGGGGGGGAGGGACCGGGGAGCTGTTTTTT
few	TRBJ2-7	TRBD1	TRBV5-1	CASQQGSSYEQYF	TGCGCCAGCCAACAGGGGAGCTCCTACGAGCAGTACTTC
-	TRBJ2-2	-	TRBV27	CASSLRSAGELFF	TGTGCCAGCAGTTTAAGATCAGCCGGGGAGCTGTTTTTT
-	TRBJ2-2	TRBD2	TRBV6-5	CASKAGGVTGELFF	TGTGCCAGCAAGGCGGGAGGGGTCACCGGGGAGCTGTTTTTT
-	TRBJ1-1	-	TRBV9	CASSATVMNTEAFF	TGTGCCAGCAGCGCGACAGTCATGAACACTGAAGCTTTCTTT
-	TRBJ1-5	-	TRBV2	CASRGTGNSNQPQHF	TGTGCCAGCAGGGGAACAGGGAATAGCAATCAGCCCCAGCATTTT
-	TRBJ2-1	-	TRBV9	CASSVEHSSYNEQFF	TGTGCCAGCAGCGTAGAACACAGCTCCTACAATGAGCAGTTCTTC
few	TRBJ2-1	-	TRBV7-2	CASSSQILRDNEQFF	TGTGCCAGCAGCTCCCAAATCCTCCGCGACAATGAGCAGTTCTTC
-	TRBJ2-5	TRBD2	TRBV4-1	CASSQEGGRETQYF	TGCGCCAGCAGCCAAGAGGGCGGGAGGGAGACCCAGTACTTC
-	TRBJ1-2	-	TRBV19	CASSMGQRDLYGYTF	TGTGCCAGTAGTATGGGGCAGCGGGACCTTTATGGCTACACCTTC
-	TRBJ2-1	-	TRBV19	CASSIQGVSEQFF	TGTGCCAGTAGTATACAAGGGGTTAGTGAGCAGTTCTTC
-	TRBJ2-7	TRBD1	TRBV5-6	CASSLGGGTGYYEQYF	TGTGCCAGCAGCTTGGGGGGTGGGACAGGCTACTACGAGCAGTACTTC
-	TRBJ1-6	-	TRBV19	CASSIRGGRRIDSPLHF	TGTGCCAGTAGTATAAGGGGGGGACGGCGAATCGATTCACCCCTCCACTTT
-	TRBJ1-5	TRBD1	TRBV4-3	CASSQDRAGGHQPQHF	TGCGCCAGCAGCCAAGATAGGGCAGGGGGACACCAGCCCCAGCATTTT
-	TRBJ1-4	-	TRBV7-9	CASSSSPAGTNEKLFF	TGTGCCAGCAGCTCCAGCCCGGCAGGAACTAATGAAAAACTGTTTTTT
-	TRBJ1-2	-	TRBV4-3	CASSQDRSGTLSRGGYTF	TGCGCCAGCAGCCAAGATCGGAGCGGGACCCTATCACGGGGTGGCTACACCTTC
-	TRBJ2-7	-	TRBV2	CASSADRNYEQYF	TGTGCCAGCAGTGCCGACAGAAACTACGAGCAGTACTTC
-	TRBJ2-3	-	TRBV4-1	CASSPDSTSTDTQYF	TGCGCCAGCAGCCCCGACAGTACTAGCACAGATACGCAGTATTTT
-	TRBJ1-1	-	TRBV29-1	CSVRSDRNTEAFF	TGCAGCGTTCGGAGCGACAGGAACACTGAAGCTTTCTTT
-	TRBJ2-1	-	TRBV5-4	CASRSDGGNNEQFF	TGTGCCAGCAGATCCGACGGGGGAAACAATGAGCAGTTCTTC
-	TRBJ1-4	-	TRBV28	CASSLRRGHGYEKLFF	TGTGCCAGCAGTTTGCGGCGAGGGCACGGCTATGAAAAACTGTTTTTT
-	TRBJ2-3	TRBD2	TRBV9	CASSVGTSGGSWDTQYF	TGTGCCAGCAGCGTAGGGACTAGCGGGGGTTCATGGGATACGCAGTATTTT
-	TRBJ2-3	TRBD2	TRBV5-1	CASSSLGSGGGFTDTQYF	TGCGCCAGCAGCTCTCTAGGTTCAGGCGGGGGGTTTACAGATACGCAGTATTTT
-	TRBJ2-7	TRBD1	TRBV6-5	CASSEQGLGYEQYF	TGTGCCAGCAGTGAACAGGGGTTGGGTTACGAGCAGTACTTC
once	TRBJ1-2	TRBD1	TRBV6-1	CASSNRDRVYGYTF	TGTGCCAGCAGTAACCGGGACAGGGTGTACGGCTACACCTTC
-	TRBJ1-3	TRBD1	TRBV9	CASSVQGGSGNTIYF	TGTGCCAGCAGCGTCCAGGGGGGCTCTGGAAACACCATATATTTT
once	TRBJ1-2	-	TRBV7-9	CASSLATRAGYTF	TGTGCCAGCAGCTTAGCGACGCGGGCTGGCTACACCTTC